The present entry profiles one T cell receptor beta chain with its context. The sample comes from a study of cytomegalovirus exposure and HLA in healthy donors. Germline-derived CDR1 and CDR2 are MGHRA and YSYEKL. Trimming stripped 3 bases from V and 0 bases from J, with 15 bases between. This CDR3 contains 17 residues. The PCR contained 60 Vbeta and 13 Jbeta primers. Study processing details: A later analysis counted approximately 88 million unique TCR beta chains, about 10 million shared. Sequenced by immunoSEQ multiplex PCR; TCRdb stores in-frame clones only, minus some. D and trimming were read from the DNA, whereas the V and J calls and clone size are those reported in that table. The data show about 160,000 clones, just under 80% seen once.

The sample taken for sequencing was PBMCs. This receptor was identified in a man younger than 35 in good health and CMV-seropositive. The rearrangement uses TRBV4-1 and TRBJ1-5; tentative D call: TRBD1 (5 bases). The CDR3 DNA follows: TGCGCCAGCAGCCAGGGAGGGACGGTTTATAGCAATCAGCCCCAGCATTTT. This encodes CASSQGGTVYSNQPQHF.